This T cell receptor (beta chain) was sequenced in a study of T-cell reconstitution after alpha-beta-depleted transplantation in children. This clonotype was seen only a few times. V lost 6 bases and J lost 2, with 17 bases in between. This CDR3 comprises 16 residues. Germline CDR1 and CDR2: KGHSH and LQKENI. Preparation of the TCRbeta library used unique molecular identifiers. From the PCR reads, TCRdb called clonotypes with MiXCR, one entry per CDR3 protein. The table shows about a million distinct CDR3 sequences, with about 29% occurring only once. Source: PBMCs, mostly from graft donor cells, taken 360 days after TCRalphabeta/CD19-depleted stem cell transplant. The rearrangement links TRBV18 to TRBJ1-5, with TRBD1 as a possible D gene (5 bases). The source is a boy in the first two years of life who had a stem cell transplant for SCID, so the T cells may come from the graft donor. CDR3: CASSSGQGGGNQPQHF. Written as DNA, the CDR3 is TGTGCCAGCTCCAGCGGGCAGGGAGGCGGCAATCAGCCCCAGCATTTT.